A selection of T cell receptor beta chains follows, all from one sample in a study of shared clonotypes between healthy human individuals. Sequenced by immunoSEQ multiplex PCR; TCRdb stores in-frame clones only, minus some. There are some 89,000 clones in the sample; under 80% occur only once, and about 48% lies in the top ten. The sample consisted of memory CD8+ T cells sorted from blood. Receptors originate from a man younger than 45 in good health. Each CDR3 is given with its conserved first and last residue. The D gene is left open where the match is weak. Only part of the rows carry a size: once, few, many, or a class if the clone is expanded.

cdr3_aa: CASSFRKHPRSGYTF
cdr3_nt: TGTGCCAGCAGCTTCCGGAAGCACCCTAGATCTGGCTACACCTTC
d_call: -
clone_size: -
v_call: TRBV7-8
j_call: TRBJ1-2

cdr3_aa: CASSEVAQGRIYNEQFF
cdr3_nt: TGTGCCAGCAGTGAAGTGGCCCAAGGGCGAATCTACAATGAGCAGTTCTTC
d_call: -
clone_size: -
v_call: TRBV2
j_call: TRBJ2-1

cdr3_aa: CASSSLQRGLYNEQFF
cdr3_nt: TGTGCCAGCAGCTCCCTCCAGCGGGGCCTCTACAATGAGCAGTTCTTC
d_call: TRBD2
clone_size: many
v_call: TRBV7-6
j_call: TRBJ2-1

cdr3_aa: CASSLRIGAVEQYF
cdr3_nt: TGTGCTAGCAGCTTACGAATTGGGGCGGTGGAGCAGTACTTC
d_call: -
clone_size: -
v_call: TRBV7-7
j_call: TRBJ2-7

cdr3_aa: CASSYFGQGQETQYF
cdr3_nt: TGTGCCAGCAGTTACTTCGGACAGGGACAAGAGACCCAGTACTTC
d_call: TRBD1
clone_size: -
v_call: TRBV6-5
j_call: TRBJ2-5

cdr3_aa: CASSGGETNEKLFF
cdr3_nt: TGTGCCAGCAGTGGCGGAGAAACTAATGAAAAACTGTTTTTT
d_call: -
clone_size: -
v_call: TRBV25-1
j_call: TRBJ1-4

cdr3_aa: CASSRDFGGGSSEQYF
cdr3_nt: TGCGCCAGCAGCCGAGACTTCGGGGGAGGCAGTTCCGAGCAGTACTTC
d_call: -
clone_size: few
v_call: TRBV4-3
j_call: TRBJ2-7

cdr3_aa: CASSLGPVTGELFF
cdr3_nt: TGTGCCAGCAGCTTAGGTCCGGTTACCGGGGAGCTGTTTTTT
d_call: -
clone_size: -
v_call: TRBV7-9
j_call: TRBJ2-2

cdr3_aa: CSVEKGQGDEQFF
cdr3_nt: TGCAGCGTTGAAAAGGGTCAGGGCGATGAGCAGTTCTTC
d_call: -
clone_size: few
v_call: TRBV29-1
j_call: TRBJ2-1

cdr3_aa: CASSEGTAGANVLTF
cdr3_nt: TGTGCCAGCAGTGAAGGGACAGCGGGGGCCAACGTCCTGACTTTC
d_call: -
clone_size: many
v_call: TRBV6-1
j_call: TRBJ2-6

cdr3_aa: CASGLAGGAYEQYF
cdr3_nt: TGTGCCAGCGGACTAGCGGGAGGAGCCTACGAGCAGTACTTC
d_call: TRBD2
clone_size: few
v_call: TRBV19
j_call: TRBJ2-7

cdr3_aa: CASSPNKALVF
cdr3_nt: TGTGCCAGCTCACCCAACAAGGCCCTGGTCTTC
d_call: -
clone_size: -
v_call: TRBV18
j_call: TRBJ2-1

cdr3_aa: CASSLGGIEGTEAFF
cdr3_nt: TGCGCCAGCAGCTTGGGGGGTATCGAGGGAACTGAAGCTTTCTTT
d_call: -
clone_size: once
v_call: TRBV5-1
j_call: TRBJ1-1

cdr3_aa: CASSLNAAGEQFF
cdr3_nt: TGTGCCAGCAGCTTAAATGCCGCGGGTGAGCAGTTCTTC
d_call: -
clone_size: -
v_call: TRBV7-9
j_call: TRBJ2-1

cdr3_aa: CSVGRDPYTGELFF
cdr3_nt: TGCAGCGTTGGAAGGGACCCTTACACCGGGGAGCTGTTTTTT
d_call: -
clone_size: -
v_call: TRBV29-1
j_call: TRBJ2-2

cdr3_aa: CASSQDAGTGEGEQYF
cdr3_nt: TGCGCCAGCAGCCAAGATGCCGGGACAGGGGAAGGCGAGCAGTACTTC
d_call: TRBD1
clone_size: many
v_call: TRBV4-3
j_call: TRBJ2-7

cdr3_aa: CASSHPPSGGNTEAFF
cdr3_nt: TGTGCCAGCAGCCATCCACCGTCAGGGGGAAACACTGAAGCTTTCTTT
d_call: TRBD1
clone_size: -
v_call: TRBV4-2
j_call: TRBJ1-1

cdr3_aa: CASSEAYWTGGNQPQHF
cdr3_nt: TGTGCCAGCAGTGAAGCATATTGGACAGGGGGCAATCAGCCCCAGCATTTT
d_call: TRBD1
clone_size: few
v_call: TRBV2
j_call: TRBJ1-5

cdr3_aa: CATRHEGLAYNEQFF
cdr3_nt: TGTGCCACTCGCCACGAGGGACTAGCCTACAATGAGCAGTTCTTC
d_call: TRBD2
clone_size: -
v_call: TRBV19
j_call: TRBJ2-1

cdr3_aa: CASNSGSNYEQYF
cdr3_nt: TGTGCCAGCAATTCCGGCTCCAACTACGAGCAGTACTTC
d_call: -
clone_size: -
v_call: TRBV27
j_call: TRBJ2-7